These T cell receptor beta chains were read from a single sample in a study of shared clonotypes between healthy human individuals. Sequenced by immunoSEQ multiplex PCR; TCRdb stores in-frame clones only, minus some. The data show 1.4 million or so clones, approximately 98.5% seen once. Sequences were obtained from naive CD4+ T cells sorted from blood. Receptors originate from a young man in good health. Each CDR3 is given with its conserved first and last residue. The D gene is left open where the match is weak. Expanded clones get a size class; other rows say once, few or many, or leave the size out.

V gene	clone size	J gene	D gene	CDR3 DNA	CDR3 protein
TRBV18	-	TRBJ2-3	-	TGTGCCAGCTCACCACTGACCACAGATACGCAGTATTTT	CASSPLTTDTQYF
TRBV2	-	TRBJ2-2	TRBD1	TGTGCCAGCAGTGAATGGGGAGTCGACAGGGGAAACACCGGGGAGCTGTTTTTT	CASSEWGVDRGNTGELFF
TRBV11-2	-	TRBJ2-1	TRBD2	TGTGCCAGCAGCCTTAGCGGGAGGGCGTCCAATGAGCAGTTCTTC	CASSLSGRASNEQFF
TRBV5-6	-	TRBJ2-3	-	TGTGCCAGCAGTGAACTTGCAGATACGCAGTATTTT	CASSELADTQYF
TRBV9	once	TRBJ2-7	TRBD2	TGTGCCAGCAGTCCCGGGACTAGCGGGGTTCCCTACGAGCAGTACTTC	CASSPGTSGVPYEQYF
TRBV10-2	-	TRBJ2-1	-	TGCGCCAGCAGTGAGTTCGGACGGAACTACAATGAGCAGTTCTTC	CASSEFGRNYNEQFF
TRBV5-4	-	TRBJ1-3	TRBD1	TGTGCCAGCAGAACCGGACAGGGGGGTTCTGGAAACACCATATATTTT	CASRTGQGGSGNTIYF
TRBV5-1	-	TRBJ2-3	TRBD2	TGCGCCAGCAGCTTGGCGTCTAGCGGGAGAGGCACAGATACGCAGTATTTT	CASSLASSGRGTDTQYF
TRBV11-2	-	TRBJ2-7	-	TGTGCCAGCAGCTCTGGGCGCTACGAGCAGTACTTC	CASSSGRYEQYF
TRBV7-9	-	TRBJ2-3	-	TGTGCCATATTTACAGATACGCAGTATTTT	CAIFTDTQYF
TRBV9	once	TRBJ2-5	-	TGTGCCAGCAGCGTAGCGGGAAACCCATCTGATGGCCAGTACTTC	CASSVAGNPSDGQYF
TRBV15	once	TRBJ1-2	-	TGTGCCACCAGCGGGGACCGGGACACCTTCTATGGCTACACCTTC	CATSGDRDTFYGYTF
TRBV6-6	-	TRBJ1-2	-	TGTGCCAGCAGTTACCGTCCAGCTTCTAACTATGGCTACACCTTC	CASSYRPASNYGYTF
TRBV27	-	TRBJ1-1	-	TGTGCCAGCAGTTTGGGGCTGCCGAACACTGAAGCTTTCTTT	CASSLGLPNTEAFF
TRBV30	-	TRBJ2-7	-	TGTGCCTGGAGCGGACGGGGCATTACCTACGAGCAGTACTTC	CAWSGRGITYEQYF
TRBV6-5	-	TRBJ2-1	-	TGTGCCAGCAGTTACTCTCCCCTATCCGATGAGCAGTTCTTC	CASSYSPLSDEQFF
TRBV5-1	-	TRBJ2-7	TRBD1	TGCGCCAGCTGCCCGACAGGGGGCTCCTACGAGCAGTACTTC	CASCPTGGSYEQYF
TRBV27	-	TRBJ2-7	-	TGTGCCAGCAGTTCCGGTTTGACCTACGAGCAGTACTTC	CASSSGLTYEQYF
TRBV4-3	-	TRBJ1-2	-	TGCGCCAGCAGCCAGGAAATAACAGGGTGGGGCAACTATGGCTACACCTTC	CASSQEITGWGNYGYTF
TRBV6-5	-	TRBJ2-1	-	TGTGCCAGCAGTTACTCGATTCGGGATCAGCTCAATGAGCAGTTCTTC	CASSYSIRDQLNEQFF
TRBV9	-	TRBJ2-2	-	TGTGCCAGCAGCGTCCTTCCCGGGGAGCTGTTTTTT	CASSVLPGELFF
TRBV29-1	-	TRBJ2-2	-	TGCAGCGTTGGCAAGGCGAACACCGGGGAGCTGTTTTTT	CSVGKANTGELFF
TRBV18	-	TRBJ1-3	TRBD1	TGTGCCAGCTCATTACCGGGACAGGGAAACACCATATATTTT	CASSLPGQGNTIYF
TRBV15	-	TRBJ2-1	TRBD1	TGTGCCACCAGCAGAGATGGACAGGGGTACAATGAGCAGTTCTTC	CATSRDGQGYNEQFF
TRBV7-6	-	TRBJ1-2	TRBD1	TGTGCCAGCAGCCCAAATAGGGGGCAGGGCTATGGCTACACCTTC	CASSPNRGQGYGYTF
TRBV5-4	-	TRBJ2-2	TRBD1	TGTGCCAGCAGCACGGACAGGGATGGAACCGGGGAGCTGTTTTTT	CASSTDRDGTGELFF
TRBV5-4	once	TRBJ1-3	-	TGTGCCAGCAGCTTCCCGAATGGAAACACCATATATTTT	CASSFPNGNTIYF
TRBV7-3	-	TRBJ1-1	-	TGTGCCAGCAGCTTCTCCGGGATTGCTGAAGCTTTCTTT	CASSFSGIAEAFF
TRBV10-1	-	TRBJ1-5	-	TGCGCCAGCAGTGGCGGCCGAAGTCGCGGTTATAGCAATCAGCCCCAGCATTTT	CASSGGRSRGYSNQPQHF
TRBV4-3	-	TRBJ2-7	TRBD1	TGCGCCAGCAGCCAAGATCTAACCGGGACAGGGGTCTACGAGCAGTACTTC	CASSQDLTGTGVYEQYF
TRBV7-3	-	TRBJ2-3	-	TGTGCCAGCAGCGAACGGGCGGGCCGCACAGATACGCAGTATTTT	CASSERAGRTDTQYF
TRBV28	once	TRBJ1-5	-	TGTGCCAGCTCCCTCGGGGTAAACAGGAGCAATCAGCCCCAGCATTTT	CASSLGVNRSNQPQHF
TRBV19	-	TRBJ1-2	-	TGTGCCAGTAGTATTGCCAGATTCTATGGCTACACCTTC	CASSIARFYGYTF
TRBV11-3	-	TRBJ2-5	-	TGTGCCAGCTCTGTGGACTCCCAAGAGACCCAGTACTTC	CASSVDSQETQYF
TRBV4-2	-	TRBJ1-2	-	TGTGCCAGCAGCCAAGAAGCTCCAAACTATGGCTACACCTTC	CASSQEAPNYGYTF
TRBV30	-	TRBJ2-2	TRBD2	TGTGCCTGGAGTGTTAGCGGGAGTTCTGGGGTGACCGGGGAGCTGTTTTTT	CAWSVSGSSGVTGELFF
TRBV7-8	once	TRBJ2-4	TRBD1	TGTGCCAGCAGCCCAGGGCGGACAGGGGGCATTCAGTACTTC	CASSPGRTGGIQYF
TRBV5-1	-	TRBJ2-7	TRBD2	TGCGCCAGCAGCTTGGAGGCCCGACTAGCGGGGGCCTACGAGCAGTACTTC	CASSLEARLAGAYEQYF
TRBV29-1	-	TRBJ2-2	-	TGCAGCGTTGGCGCCAGGGTAACCGGGGAGCTGTTTTTT	CSVGARVTGELFF
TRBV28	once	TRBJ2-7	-	TGTGCCAGCAGTTTTTCCCTTAACGACTACGAGCAGTACTTC	CASSFSLNDYEQYF
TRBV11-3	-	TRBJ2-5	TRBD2	TGTGCCAGCAGCCTCACCGGGACTAGCGGCGGAGAGACCCAGTACTTC	CASSLTGTSGGETQYF
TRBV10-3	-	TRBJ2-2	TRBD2	TGTGCCATCAGCTTCTCTCTAGCGGGAGGGCCGAACACCGGGGAGCTGTTTTTT	CAISFSLAGGPNTGELFF
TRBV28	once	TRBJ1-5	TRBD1	TGTGCCAGCAGGCCGACCGGGACAGGGCGCCAGCATTTT	CASRPTGTGRQHF
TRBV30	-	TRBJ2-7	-	TGTGCCTGGCGATGGGGACGGTCCTACGAGCAGTACTTC	CAWRWGRSYEQYF
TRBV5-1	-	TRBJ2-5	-	TGCGCCAGCAGCCCAAGGGGTGGGGAGACCCAGTACTTC	CASSPRGGETQYF
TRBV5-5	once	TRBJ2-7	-	TGTGCCAGCAGCGGGGCCGAAAGGGGCGAGCAGTACTTC	CASSGAERGEQYF
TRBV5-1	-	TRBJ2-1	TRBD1	TGCGCCAGCAGCTTGGTTTGGGGGGACAGGGGCCTTACGAGCTCCTACAATGAGCAGTTCTTC	CASSLVWGDRGLTSSYNEQFF
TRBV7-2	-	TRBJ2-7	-	TGTGCCAGCAGCTTACTGTCGGGGGCCTACGAGCAGTACTTC	CASSLLSGAYEQYF
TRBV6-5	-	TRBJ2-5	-	TGTGCCAGCAGTTCCCGATGGGTGTACCAAGAGACCCAGTACTTC	CASSSRWVYQETQYF
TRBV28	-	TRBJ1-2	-	TGTGCCAGCAGTTTGAAGCCGCTTTCTAACTATGGCTACACCTTC	CASSLKPLSNYGYTF
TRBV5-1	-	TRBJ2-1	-	TGCGCCAGCAGTCTCGAAGCCGGGCATGAGCAGTTCTTC	CASSLEAGHEQFF
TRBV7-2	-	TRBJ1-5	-	TGTGCCAGCAGCTCGCAGGGAGGGAGCAATCAGCCCCAGCATTTT	CASSSQGGSNQPQHF
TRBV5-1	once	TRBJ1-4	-	TGCGCCAGCAGCTTGAGGGAGTATAATGAAAAACTGTTTTTT	CASSLREYNEKLFF
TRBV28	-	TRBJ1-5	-	TGTGCCAGCAGTTTCCAGGGGCCGGTAGTTTATCAGCCCCAGCATTTT	CASSFQGPVVYQPQHF
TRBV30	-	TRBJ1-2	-	TGTGCCTGGGGCCCCGGGGGTGGCTACACCTTC	CAWGPGGGYTF
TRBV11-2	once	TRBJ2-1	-	TGTGCCAGCAGCTCCCTTGTAGGGAGCTCCTACAATGAGCAGTTCTTC	CASSSLVGSSYNEQFF
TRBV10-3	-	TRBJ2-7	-	TGTGCCATCAGTGAAAAAACAACATACGAGCAGTACTTC	CAISEKTTYEQYF